The 18 T cell receptor beta chains given below trace back to one sample, sequenced in a study of control samples from healthy donors and cancer patients (dated by TCRdb to the early 2020s). The library came from the immunoSEQ multiplex PCR assay. TCRdb mirrors the immuneACCESS table, restricted to in-frame sequences. Some clones are absent from its copies; in checked studies, under half trace to an unresolved V gene, and the reason for the others is unknown. Present in this sample are some 220,000 clones, 90% to 95% of which were seen just once. The ten largest clones represent about 1.4% of the sample. The specimen was blood. The receptors come from a man aged 50-59 years in good health.

The rearrangement joins TRBV2 to TRBJ1-2; TRBD1 is a possible D gene (6 bases). The CDR3 contains 14 residues. CDR1 is SNHLY, CDR2 FYNNEI, per germline. The ends were cut back, 5 bases at V and 8 bases at J, with 18 bases in the middle. In DNA form, the CDR3 reads TGTGCCAGCAGTCTGACTTTCAAGGGGGAAGGCTACACCTTC. It is translated as CASSLTFKGEGYTF.

The CDR3 DNA reads TGTGCCAGCAGCTTGGGGGGTAGCGGGGGGGCCCAAGAGACCCAGTACTTC. This codes for CASSLGGSGGAQETQYF. The chain employs TRBV5-6 and TRBJ2-5; 11 nucleotides match TRBD2. V trimming: 0 bases; J trimming: 1 base; junction bases outside the gene matches: 5. Germline V gene lookup returns CDR1 SGHDT and CDR2 YYEEEE. The CDR3 has 17 amino acids.

In DNA, the CDR3 is TGTGCCAGCAGTACACCAGACAGGTTAGCCTACGAGCAGTACTTC. Protein sequence: CASSTPDRLAYEQYF. The rearrangement uses TRBV6-2 or TRBV6-3 and TRBJ2-7, with a weak D call TRBD1 (6 bases). This CDR3 has 15 residues. Trimming shortened V by 5 bases and J by 2 bases, and 16 bases separated the two germline ends. CDR1 is MNHEY and CDR2 is SVGEGT in the germline V gene.

The chain couples TRBV5-6 to TRBJ2-7; unclear D gene. V was shortened by 1 base and J by 2 bases, with 13 bases between the two germline ends. The CDR3 has 15 residues. CDR1 SGHDT and CDR2 YYEEEE come from the germline V gene. CDR3 region: CASSLPVATTYEQYF. CDR3 DNA sequence: TGTGCCAGCAGCTTGCCTGTGGCTACGACCTACGAGCAGTACTTC.

The V call is TRBV6-5, the J call TRBJ1-1; D unresolved. This CDR3 has 13 amino acids. Germline assignment: CDR1 MNHEY and CDR2 SVGAGI. V was cut by 0 bases and J by 5 bases, with 7 bases left in between. The DNA of the CDR3 is TGTGCCAGCAGTTACTCGAAAGGGACTGAAGCTTTCTTT. Protein: CASSYSKGTEAFF.

The chain uses TRBV2 and TRBJ2-1, with 9 positions matching TRBD1. Germline V gene data show CDR1 as SNHLY and CDR2 as FYNNEI. CDR3 length: 13 residues. Losses at the gene ends were 7 bases for V and 10 bases for J; bases not matched to a gene: 8. For the CDR3, the DNA is TGTGCCAGCACTGGGACAGGGAACGGAGAGCAGTTCTTC. As protein: CASTGTGNGEQFF.

The rearrangement joins TRBV6-5 to TRBJ1-4; 7 bases line up with TRBD1. Germline lookup yields CDR1 MNHEY and CDR2 SVGAGI. V lost 5 bases and J lost 3; bases outside the gene matches: 6. This CDR3 region has 15 residues. This chain's CDR3 is CASSRTGVANEKLFF. The CDR3, as DNA: TGTGCCAGCAGTAGAACAGGGGTGGCTAATGAAAAACTGTTTTTT.

V and J are TRBV9 and TRBJ1-1, with TRBD1 identical over 8 bases. This CDR3 has 14 amino acids. The J segment lost 4 bases and the V segment lost 4 bases, leaving 6 bases of the junction unmatched. CDR1 and CDR2 from the germline V gene are SGDLS and YYNGEE. The CDR3 here is CASSIFTGGTEAFF. DNA for the CDR3: TGTGCCAGCAGCATCTTTACAGGGGGCACTGAAGCTTTCTTT.

The chain joins TRBV6-2 or TRBV6-3 to TRBJ1-1; 7 bases are shared with TRBD1. The germline CDR1 and CDR2 sequences are MNHEY and SVGEGT. The V segment lost 5 bases and the J segment 8 bases; nucleotides outside the gene matches: 11. This CDR3 contains 14 residues. CDR3 nucleotides: TGTGCCAGCAGTACTACGGGACAGTCCCCCGAAGCTTTCTTT. It specifies CASSTTGQSPEAFF.

This chain links TRBV6-1 with TRBJ2-2, with D possibly being TRBD2 (5 bases). Germline CDR1 is MNHNS and CDR2 is SASEGT. V lost 2 bases to trimming and J lost 5 bases, with 12 bases between them. This CDR3 region has 15 residues. The CDR3 DNA sequence: TGTGCCAGCAGTGAACGGAGGCCGACTACCGGGGAGCTGTTTTTT. This translates into CASSERRPTTGELFF.

This clone has only a few counts. The chain joins TRBV5-1 to TRBJ1-1; D possibly corresponds to TRBD1 (5 bases). The CDR3 totals 14 residues. Germline lookup yields CDR1 SGHRS and CDR2 YFSETQ. V was pared by 5 bases and J by 4 bases, with 15 bases between. DNA of the CDR3: TGCGCCAGCAGACCGCTTCCAGGGCCCACTGAAGCTTTCTTT. It encodes CASRPLPGPTEAFF.

V gene TRBV5-1 combines with J gene TRBJ2-5; D ambiguous. The CDR3 contains 13 residues. Trimming cost V 0 bases and J 5 bases, with 8 bases left between them. Germline lookup yields CDR1 SGHRS and CDR2 YFSETQ. CDR3 residues: CASSLDGWETQYF. Here the CDR3 DNA reads TGCGCCAGCAGCTTGGACGGGTGGGAGACCCAGTACTTC.

The V gene is TRBV27, the J gene TRBJ1-5; possibly TRBD1 for D (6 bases). The V and J ends lost 8 bases and 3 bases respectively, with 14 bases between them. Per the germline V gene, CDR1 is MNHEY and CDR2 is SMNVEV (reference sequence). The CDR3 has 14 residues. The CDR3 DNA is TGTGCCAGCCGAACTCAGGGGTCCAATCAGCCCCAGCATTTT. It yields the protein CASRTQGSNQPQHF.

The V and J genes are TRBV28 and TRBJ2-7; TRBD1 aligns across 7 bases. Germline V gene lookup returns CDR1 MDHEN and CDR2 SYDVKM. This CDR3 region has 18 residues. The V gene end was trimmed by 1 base and the J gene end by 0 bases; junction bases not matched to a gene: 12. The CDR3 DNA reads TGTGCCAGCAGTTTATCTGGTAGGTTGGGGACAGACTCCTACGAGCAGTACGTC. It is translated as CASSLSGRLGTDSYEQYV.

The chain carries TRBV7-3 and TRBJ2-1, with TRBD2 identical over 10 bases. Germline trimming cut 4 bases from V and 5 bases from J; bases unmatched to any gene: 5. The germline V gene encodes CDR1 SGHTA and CDR2 FQGTGA. The CDR3 length is 15 residues. The CDR3 nucleotides read TGTGCCAGCAGCTCTTCGACTAGCGGGCACAATGAGCAGTTCTTC. The encoded protein is CASSSSTSGHNEQFF.

J is TRBJ2-1 and V is TRBV19; D possibly uses TRBD1 or TRBD2 (6 bases each). The V and J ends lost 6 bases and 7 bases respectively, with 22 bases between them. Germline V gives CDR1 LNHDA, CDR2 SQIVND (reference sequence). The CDR3 contains 16 residues. DNA of the CDR3: TGTGCCAGTAGGAATTCCCCGGAGGGGGTCGGGAATGAGCAGTTCTTC. This translates into CASRNSPEGVGNEQFF.

This chain links TRBV5-1 with TRBJ1-1; 11 bases map to TRBD1. With 5 bases clipped from V and 2 bases from J, the junction kept 5 bases outside the gene matches. There are 15 residues in the CDR3. The germline V gene has CDR1 SGHRS and CDR2 YFSETQ. CDR3 sequence reads: CASRVGTGGNTEAFF. CDR3 DNA: TGCGCCAGCAGAGTGGGGACAGGGGGAAACACTGAAGCTTTCTTT.

The V and J genes are TRBV5-1 and TRBJ1-1, with D possibly TRBD1 on 5 matching bases. Germline values: CDR1 SGHRS, CDR2 YFSETQ. This CDR3 is built from 13 residues. Trimming took 0 bases from V and 4 from J, leaving 7 bases between them. Here the CDR3 reads CASSLADSTEAFF. The CDR3 nucleotides are TGCGCCAGCAGCTTGGCCGACAGCACTGAAGCTTTCTTT. The full variable domain, rest sourced from reference TRBV5-1 and TRBJ1-1, is KAGVTQTPRYLIKTRGQQVTLSCSPISGHRSVSWYQQTPGQGLQFLFEYFSETQRNKGNFPGRFSGRQFSNSRSEMNVSTLELGDSALYLCASSLADSTEAFFGQGTRLTVV.